This T cell receptor beta chain derives from a study of cytomegalovirus exposure and HLA in healthy donors. Study background: Genotyping of 300 to 450 donors showed that 80% to 85% belonged to the Caucasian-associated ancestry cluster. Findings and limits, study-wide: Later analysis reportedly placed an Asian-associated ancestry cluster below the roughly 630-donor mean in N-insertions. Sequencing depth across donors, presence/absence analyses assumed, was roughly uniform. The investigators catalogued 150 to 200 TCR beta chains as cytomegalovirus-associated.

PCR employed 60 Vbeta and 13 Jbeta primers. Measured with immunoSEQ multiplex PCR; TCRdb has only the in-frame clones, and not every one. The table has more than 80,000 clones, 60% to 80% seen once. CDR1 SNHLY and CDR2 FYNNEI come from the germline V gene. CDR3 length: 13 amino acids. With 6 bases clipped from V and 4 bases from J, the junction kept 2 bases outside the gene matches. This clone turned up a few times. Its antigen is unknown. The V and J genes are TRBV2 and TRBJ1-4, with 7 nucleotides matching TRBD1. Sequences were obtained from PBMCs. The TCR sequence derives from a female donor in good health and CMV-seronegative. CDR3 in amino acids: CASSRDSNEKLFF. The CDR3 DNA sequence: TGTGCCAGCAGCCGGGACAGTAATGAAAAACTGTTTTTT.